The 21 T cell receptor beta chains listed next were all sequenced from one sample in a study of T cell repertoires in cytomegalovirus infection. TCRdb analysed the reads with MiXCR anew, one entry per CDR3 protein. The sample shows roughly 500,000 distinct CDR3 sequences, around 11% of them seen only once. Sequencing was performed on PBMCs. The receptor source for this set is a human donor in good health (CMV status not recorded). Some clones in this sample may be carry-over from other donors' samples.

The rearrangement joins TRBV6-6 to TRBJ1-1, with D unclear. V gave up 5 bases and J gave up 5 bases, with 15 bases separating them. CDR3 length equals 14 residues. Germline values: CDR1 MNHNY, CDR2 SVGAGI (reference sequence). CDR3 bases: TGTGCCAGCAGTGTCAACCCGGTGGGGACTGAAGCTTTCTTT. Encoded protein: CASSVNPVGTEAFF.

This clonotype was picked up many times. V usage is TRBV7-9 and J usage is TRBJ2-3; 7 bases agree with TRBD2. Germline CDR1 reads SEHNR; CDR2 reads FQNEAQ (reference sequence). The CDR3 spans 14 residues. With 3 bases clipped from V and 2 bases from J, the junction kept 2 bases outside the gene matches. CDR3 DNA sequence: TGTGCCAGCAGCTTGGGAGGGGCCACAGATACGCAGTATTTT. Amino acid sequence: CASSLGGATDTQYF. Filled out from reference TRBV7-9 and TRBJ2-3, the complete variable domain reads DTGVSQNPRHKITKRGQNVTFRCDPISEHNRLYWYRQTLGQGPEFLTYFQNEAQLEKSRLLSDRFSAERPKGSFSTLEIQRTEQGDSAMYLCASSLGGATDTQYFGPGTRLTVL.

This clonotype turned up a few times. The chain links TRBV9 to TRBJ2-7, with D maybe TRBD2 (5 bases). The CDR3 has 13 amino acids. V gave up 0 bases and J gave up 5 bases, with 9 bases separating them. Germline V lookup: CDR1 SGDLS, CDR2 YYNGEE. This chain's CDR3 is CASSVGLNDEQYF. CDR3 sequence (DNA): TGTGCCAGCAGCGTAGGACTAAATGACGAGCAGTACTTC.

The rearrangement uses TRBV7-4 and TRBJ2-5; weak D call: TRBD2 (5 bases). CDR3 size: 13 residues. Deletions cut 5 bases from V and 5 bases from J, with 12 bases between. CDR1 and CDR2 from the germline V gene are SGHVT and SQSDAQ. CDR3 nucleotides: TGTGCCAGCAGCCCCGGATGGGAGGAGACCCAGTACTTC. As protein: CASSPGWEETQYF.

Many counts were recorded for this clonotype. The CDR3 spells CAISEEQGAYNEQFF. Written as DNA, the CDR3 is TGTGCCATCAGTGAGGAACAGGGGGCTTACAATGAGCAGTTCTTC. The chain links TRBV10-3 to TRBJ2-1; 9 nucleotides line up with TRBD1. Germline V gene data show CDR1 as ENHRY and CDR2 as SYGVKD. CDR3 length: 15 amino acids. J gave up 4 bases and V 2 bases, and 3 bases lay outside the gene matches.

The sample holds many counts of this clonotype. CDR3: CAISESRTGPETQYF. Written as DNA, the CDR3 is TGTGCCATCAGTGAGTCAAGGACAGGCCCAGAGACCCAGTACTTC. This chain connects TRBV10-3 to TRBJ2-5, with 7 positions matching TRBD1. CDR1 ENHRY and CDR2 SYGVKD come from the germline V gene. This CDR3 has 15 amino acids. Trimming removed 0 bases from V and 4 bases from J; junction bases left unmatched: 5.

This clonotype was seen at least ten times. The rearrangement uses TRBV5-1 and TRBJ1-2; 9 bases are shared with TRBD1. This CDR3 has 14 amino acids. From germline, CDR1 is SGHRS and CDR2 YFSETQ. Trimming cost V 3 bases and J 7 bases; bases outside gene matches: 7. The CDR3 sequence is CASSSGQGLAGYTF. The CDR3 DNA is TGCGCCAGCAGCTCGGGACAGGGTCTGGCTGGCTACACCTTC.

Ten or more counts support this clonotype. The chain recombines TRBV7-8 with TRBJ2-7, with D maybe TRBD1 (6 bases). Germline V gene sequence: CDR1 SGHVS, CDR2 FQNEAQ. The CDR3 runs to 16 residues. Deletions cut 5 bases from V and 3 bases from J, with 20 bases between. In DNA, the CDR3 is TGTGCCAGCAGCCCAGGCATTGCAGGGGATTACTACGAGCAGTACTTC. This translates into CASSPGIAGDYYEQYF.

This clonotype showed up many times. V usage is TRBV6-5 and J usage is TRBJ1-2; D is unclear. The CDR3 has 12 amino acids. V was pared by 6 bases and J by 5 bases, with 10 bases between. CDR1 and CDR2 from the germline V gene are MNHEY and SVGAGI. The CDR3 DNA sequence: TGTGCCAGCAGCTCAAGTCGTTATGGCTACACCTTC. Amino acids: CASSSSRYGYTF.

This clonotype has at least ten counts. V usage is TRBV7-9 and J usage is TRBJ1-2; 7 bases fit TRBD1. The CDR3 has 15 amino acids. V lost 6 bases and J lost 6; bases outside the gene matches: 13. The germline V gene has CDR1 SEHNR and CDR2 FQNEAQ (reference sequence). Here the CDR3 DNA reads TGTGCCAGCAGTTCCCTCGGACAGGATGCGGATGGCTACACCTTC. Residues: CASSSLGQDADGYTF.

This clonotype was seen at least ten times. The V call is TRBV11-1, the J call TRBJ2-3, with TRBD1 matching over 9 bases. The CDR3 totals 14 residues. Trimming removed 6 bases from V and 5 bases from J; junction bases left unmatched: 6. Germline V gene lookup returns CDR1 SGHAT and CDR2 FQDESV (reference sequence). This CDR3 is CASRETGGRDTQYF. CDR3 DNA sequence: TGTGCCAGCAGGGAGACAGGGGGAAGAGATACGCAGTATTTT.

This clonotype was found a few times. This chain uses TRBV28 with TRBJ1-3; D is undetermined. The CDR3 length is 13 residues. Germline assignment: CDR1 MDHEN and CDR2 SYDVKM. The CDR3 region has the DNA TGTTCGTCAGGTTCGATCTCTGGAAACACCATATATTTT. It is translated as CSSGSISGNTIYF.

The CDR3 DNA follows: TGCAGTGCTAGAGATACATCGGACAGCTATTTTTACGAGCAGTACTTC. Amino acid sequence: CSARDTSDSYFYEQYF. V gene TRBV20-1 combines with J gene TRBJ2-7, with a weak D call TRBD1 (6 bases). Germline loops: CDR1 DFQATT, CDR2 SNEGSKA (reference sequence). The CDR3 sequence is 16 residues long. V was trimmed by 0 bases and J by 4 bases, leaving 19 bases between them.

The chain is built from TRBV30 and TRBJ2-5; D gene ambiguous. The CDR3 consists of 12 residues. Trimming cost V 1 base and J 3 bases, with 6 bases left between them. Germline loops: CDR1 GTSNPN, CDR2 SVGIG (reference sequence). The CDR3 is CAWSGPEETQYF. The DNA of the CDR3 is TGTGCCTGGAGTGGGCCGGAAGAGACCCAGTACTTC.

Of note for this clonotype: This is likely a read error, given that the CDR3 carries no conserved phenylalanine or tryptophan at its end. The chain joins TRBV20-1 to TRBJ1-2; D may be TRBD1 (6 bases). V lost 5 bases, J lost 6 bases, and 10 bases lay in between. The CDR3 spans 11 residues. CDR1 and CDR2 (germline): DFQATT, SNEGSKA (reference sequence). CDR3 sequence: CSALRTDGYTS. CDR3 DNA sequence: TGCAGTGCTTTACGGACAGATGGCTACACCTCC.

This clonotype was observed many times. The CDR3 DNA follows: TGTGCCAGCAGCTTTCGCCCCGGGACAGACACAGATACGCAGTATTTT. As protein: CASSFRPGTDTDTQYF. This chain links TRBV7-8 with TRBJ2-3; 7 bases are a match to TRBD1. V shed 3 bases, J shed 2 bases, and the junction held 8 bases outside the gene matches. Germline lookup yields CDR1 SGHVS and CDR2 FQNEAQ. This CDR3 is 16 amino acids long.

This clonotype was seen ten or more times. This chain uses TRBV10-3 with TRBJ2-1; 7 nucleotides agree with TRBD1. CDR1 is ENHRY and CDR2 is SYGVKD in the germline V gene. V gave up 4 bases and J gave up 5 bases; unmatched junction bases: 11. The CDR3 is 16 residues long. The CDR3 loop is CAISGSPGTENNEQFF. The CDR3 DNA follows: TGTGCCATCAGTGGGTCCCCCGGGACAGAAAACAATGAGCAGTTCTTC.

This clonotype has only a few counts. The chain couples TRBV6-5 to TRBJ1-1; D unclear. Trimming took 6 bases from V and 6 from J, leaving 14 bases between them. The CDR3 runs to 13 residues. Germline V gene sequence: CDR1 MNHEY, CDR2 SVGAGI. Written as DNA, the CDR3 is TGTGCCAGCAGCGACGTGAGGGTTGCTGAAGCTTTCTTT. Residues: CASSDVRVAEAFF.

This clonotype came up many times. This CDR3 is CASSTGLTYEQYF. The CDR3 nucleotides are TGTGCCAGCAGTACGGGCCTCACCTACGAGCAGTACTTC. V and J are TRBV12-3 or TRBV12-4 and TRBJ2-7; D unresolved. Trimming cost V 5 bases and J 2 bases, with 10 bases left between them. There are 13 residues in the CDR3.

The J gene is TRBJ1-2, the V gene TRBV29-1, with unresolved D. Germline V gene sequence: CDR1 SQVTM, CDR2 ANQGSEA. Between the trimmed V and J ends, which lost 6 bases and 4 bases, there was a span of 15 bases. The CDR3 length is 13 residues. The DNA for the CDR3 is TGCAGCGTCTACACGACGGTTGCCTATGGCTACACCTTC. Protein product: CSVYTTVAYGYTF.

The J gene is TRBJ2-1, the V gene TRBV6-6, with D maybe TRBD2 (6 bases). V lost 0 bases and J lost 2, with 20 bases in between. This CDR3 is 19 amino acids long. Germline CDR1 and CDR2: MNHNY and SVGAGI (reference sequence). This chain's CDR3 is CASSYSIGVAVITYNEQFF. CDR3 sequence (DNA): TGTGCCAGCAGTTACTCGATCGGGGTAGCGGTTATAACCTACAATGAGCAGTTCTTC.